The 8 T cell receptor beta chains reported below all come from one sample, sequenced in a study of blood T cell repertoires in COVID-19. Libraries were prepared by immunoSEQ multiplex PCR; TCRdb keeps only in-frame clonotypes and omits some of them. The table records some 120,000 clones, around 85% of them present only once. Sequenced: peripheral blood. Receptors originate from a woman between 45 and 60 years old who had recovered from COVID-19.

V usage is TRBV6-5 and J usage is TRBJ1-5; 10 bases fit TRBD1. The CDR3 covers 15 residues. Germline V gene lookup returns CDR1 MNHEY and CDR2 SVGAGI. Losses at the gene ends were 6 bases for V and 6 bases for J; bases not matched to a gene: 8. Written as DNA, the CDR3 is TGTGCCAGCAGGTCCGGGACAGGGGTTTTTCAGCCCCAGCATTTT. It translates to CASRSGTGVFQPQHF.

This chain uses TRBV10-3 with TRBJ2-1; D perhaps matches TRBD1 (5 bases). Per the germline V gene, CDR1 is ENHRY and CDR2 is SYGVKD. The CDR3 extends over 14 amino acids. V shed 8 bases and J shed 8 bases, with 19 bases lying between them. The CDR3 sequence: CAIQGTAPRDEQFF. CDR3 DNA: TGTGCCATCCAGGGCACAGCCCCTAGGGATGAGCAGTTCTTC.

This clone has only one observation. This chain links TRBV6-5 with TRBJ2-1, with D perhaps matching TRBD1 (7 bases). V lost 1 base and J lost 5, with 12 bases in between. The CDR3 is 15 amino acids. Germline values: CDR1 MNHEY, CDR2 SVGAGI. The CDR3 coding sequence is TGTGCCAGCAGTTACTACGGCAGGGGGGACAATGAGCAGTTCTTC. This codes for CASSYYGRGDNEQFF.

V gene TRBV4-2 combines with J gene TRBJ1-2; tentative D call: TRBD1 (5 bases). V gave up 0 bases and J gave up 4 bases, with 15 bases separating them. CDR3 size: 16 residues. In germline, CDR1 is LGHNA, CDR2 YNFKEQ. The CDR3 spells CASSQDGAPMRYGYTF. CDR3 DNA sequence: TGTGCCAGCAGCCAAGATGGGGCACCGATGCGCTATGGCTACACCTTC.

This clone turned up a few times. This chain links TRBV5-5 with TRBJ1-5; D possibly corresponds to TRBD1 (6 bases). The CDR3 spans 16 residues. Trimming took off 3 bases at V and 5 bases at J, with 18 bases between the two ends. Looked up from germline, CDR1 is SGHKS and CDR2 is YYEKEE (reference sequence). The CDR3 spells CASSYFTGSGYQPQHF. The CDR3 bases are TGTGCCAGCAGCTACTTCACAGGGTCTGGGTATCAGCCCCAGCATTTT.

The rearrangement joins TRBV6-2 or TRBV6-3 to TRBJ2-7; 9 bases are shared with TRBD1. J was trimmed by 2 bases and V by 2 bases; bases with no gene match: 1. The CDR3 consists of 14 residues. Germline-derived CDR1 and CDR2 are MNHEY and SVGEGT. The CDR3 DNA reads TGTGCCAGCAGTTACCGACAGGGGGCCTACGAGCAGTACTTC. It yields the protein CASSYRQGAYEQYF.

This chain connects TRBV7-3 to TRBJ2-6, with 7 bases lining up with TRBD1. V trimming: 5 bases; J trimming: 0 bases; junction bases outside the gene matches: 13. The CDR3 loop spans 19 amino acids. Germline CDR1 is SGHTA and CDR2 is FQGTGA. The CDR3, as DNA: TGTGCCAGCAGCCCTAATGAGGGGGCTGCCTTCTCTGGGGCCAACGTCCTGACTTTC. This encodes CASSPNEGAAFSGANVLTF.

The rearrangement joins TRBV19 to TRBJ1-3; possibly TRBD1 for D (5 bases). Germline V gives CDR1 LNHDA, CDR2 SQIVND (reference sequence). Trimming stripped 7 bases from V and 0 bases from J, with 16 bases between. This CDR3 comprises 16 residues. The CDR3 DNA follows: TGTGCCAGTACGTCAGGGCAGGTCGTCTCTGGAAACACCATATATTTT. As protein: CASTSGQVVSGNTIYF.